A few counts support the clone carrying this TCR beta chain. Its antigen is not identified. This CDR3 is built from 12 residues. The germline gives CDR1 SQVTM, CDR2 ANQGSEA. V lost 4 bases to trimming and J lost 7 bases, with 11 bases between them. These data are taken from a study of post-analysis software for immune sequencing data. Overall study context: The disease courses spanned relapsing-remitting, secondary progressive and progressive-relapsing forms of multiple sclerosis.

Prepared TCR beta cDNA libraries contained unique molecular identifiers. TCRdb fed the PCR reads into MiXCR, producing one record per CDR3 protein. The sample has under 200,000 distinct CDR3 sequences, under 40% seen once. Study results and caveats: Diversity measured as normalized Chao1 was significantly lower in multiple sclerosis patients than in controls. Elevated frequency relative to controls characterized four to six TRBV segments in patients, TRBV5-6, TRBV5-1 and TRBV20-1 among them. Under F measure analysis, samples from one preparation batch co-clustered strongly.

The receptor was isolated from a girl aged 5-17 years with multiple sclerosis. The V call is TRBV29-1, the J call TRBJ2-1; the D gene could be TRBD1 or TRBD2 (5 bases each). The material sequenced was blood, taken after autologous hematopoietic stem cell transplantation. CDR3 residues: CSVGGGSNEQFF. DNA of the CDR3: TGCAGCGTTGGTGGGGGTTCGAATGAGCAGTTCTTC.